These 14 T cell receptor beta chains originate from one sample sequenced in a study of blood T cells in healthy people across ages. Next came a second PCR, run for about 6 to 11 cycles, which used a sample-barcoded 5' primer along with a J-beta primer mix. From the 5' RACE reads, TCRdb called clonotypes with MiXCR, one entry per CDR3 protein. This sample has 1 million or so distinct CDR3 sequences, with approximately 25% found just once. A further study also used this sample, focusing on T cells of mothers and their children.

Sequences were obtained from blood. These receptors originate from a girl aged 2 to 10 in good health.

A word on this clonotype: This may stem from a read error, because a much larger clone lies one nucleotide away. The V and J genes are TRBV19 and TRBJ2-7; D is ambiguous. The CDR3 extends over 14 amino acids. The V end was cut by 4 bases, the J end by 4 bases, with 14 bases between. CDR1 is LNHDA, CDR2 SQIVND, per germline (reference sequence). CDR3 amino acids: CASSTGWGWYEQYF. The CDR3 DNA sequence: TGTGCCAGTAGTACAGGCTGGGGATGGTACGAGCAGTACTTC.

The chain employs TRBV10-3 and TRBJ2-3; TRBD2 aligns across 7 bases. J gave up 4 bases and V 4 bases, and 5 bases lay outside the gene matches. Germline CDR1 and CDR2: ENHRY and SYGVKD. CDR3 length: 14 amino acids. Here the CDR3 DNA reads TGTGCCATCAGTGGCGGGACTAAGTCAGATACGCAGTATTTT. This codes for CAISGGTKSDTQYF.

This sequence joins TRBV19 and TRBJ2-1; D might be TRBD1 (5 bases). The V gene's germline CDR1 is LNHDA and CDR2 SQIVND (reference sequence). The CDR3 has 15 amino acids. The germline V and J ends were trimmed by 8 bases and 3 bases, with 17 bases remaining between them. In DNA, the CDR3 is TGTGCCAGTGGCCCAGGGCAAGGGATCTACAATGAGCAGTTCTTC. It encodes CASGPGQGIYNEQFF.

The chain carries TRBV9 and TRBJ2-1; D not resolved. With 0 bases removed from V and 5 bases from J, the gap between germline ends came to 9 bases. The germline V gene has CDR1 SGDLS and CDR2 YYNGEE. CDR3 length: 14 amino acids. This CDR3 is CASSVAVQHNEQFF. As DNA, the CDR3 is TGTGCCAGCAGCGTAGCTGTACAGCACAATGAGCAGTTCTTC.

This clonotype has just a few counts. The rearrangement joins TRBV7-3 to TRBJ2-1; no reliable D call. Trimming stripped 2 bases from V and 1 base from J, with 12 bases between. The CDR3 covers 16 residues. Germline V CDR1 and CDR2: SGHTA, FQGTGA. The CDR3 region is CASSLYPIGSYNEQFF. CDR3 coding DNA: TGTGCCAGCAGCTTATATCCAATCGGGTCCTACAATGAGCAGTTCTTC.

The rearrangement links TRBV14 to TRBJ2-5; D might be TRBD2 (7 bases). The J call may be incorrect, as the DNA end agrees better with TRBJ2-7. Germline V gene sequence: CDR1 SGHDN, CDR2 FVKESK. The CDR3 loop spans 11 amino acids. The CDR3 is CASGGAIEQYF. CDR3 bases: TGTGCCAGCGGGGGGGCGATCGAGCAGTACTTC.

This clonotype was seen more than once but under ten times. The V and J genes are TRBV20-1 and TRBJ2-5; TRBD2 aligns across 8 bases. The V gene end was trimmed by 3 bases and the J gene end by 2 bases; junction bases not matched to a gene: 11. The germline V gene has CDR1 DFQATT and CDR2 SNEGSKA (reference sequence). The CDR3 is made up of 16 amino acids. CDR3 in amino acids: CSASVGLAGLQETQYF. CDR3 nucleotide sequence: TGCAGTGCTAGCGTAGGGCTAGCGGGCCTTCAAGAGACCCAGTACTTC.

This clonotype was observed a few times. This chain joins TRBV10-3 and TRBJ2-7; D is uncertain. Trimming cost V 2 bases and J 4 bases, with 3 bases left between them. CDR3 length equals 11 residues. Per germline, CDR1 ENHRY and CDR2 SYGVKD. In DNA form, the CDR3 reads TGTGCCATCAGTGAGGCATACGAGCAGTACTTC. Protein: CAISEAYEQYF.

The chain combines TRBV20-1 with TRBJ2-7; D unclear. CDR1 is DFQATT, CDR2 SNEGSKA, per germline (reference sequence). The CDR3 has 15 amino acids. The ends were cut back, 3 bases at V and 0 bases at J, with 15 bases in the middle. In DNA, the CDR3 is TGCAGTGCTAGTATCGGGTCAGTGCCCTCCTACGAGCAGTACTTC. It translates to CSASIGSVPSYEQYF.

V gene TRBV6-1 combines with J gene TRBJ2-1; 9 bases agree with TRBD2. There are 15 residues in the CDR3. Trimming at V came to 7 bases and at J to 5 bases, leaving 9 bases not matched to a gene. Germline loops: CDR1 MNHNS, CDR2 SASEGT. Here the CDR3 reads CASNPETSGNNEQFF. The CDR3 nucleotides read TGTGCCAGCAACCCAGAGACTAGCGGTAACAATGAGCAGTTCTTC.

Worth noting for this clonotype: At one of its ends the junction is not consistent with the germline gene, which may arise from a read error. The chain joins TRBV9 to TRBJ1-4; D remains ambiguous. The CDR3 extends over 15 amino acids. Germline lookup yields CDR1 SGDLS and CDR2 YYNGEE. The DNA of the CDR3 is TGTGCCAGCAGCGTAGGTAATGCGTTGAGGGAAATACTGTTTTTT. Translation: CASSVGNALREILFF.

The J gene is TRBJ2-2, the V gene TRBV7-3, with D perhaps TRBD1 (6 bases). This CDR3 contains 13 residues. Trimming pared 5 bases from V and 7 bases from J, leaving 11 bases between. The V gene's germline CDR1 is SGHTA and CDR2 FQGTGA. The DNA for the CDR3 is TGTGCCAGCAGCCGCCAGGGGTTCGGGGAGCTGTTTTTT. Its translation: CASSRQGFGELFF.

Turning to this clonotype: At one boundary the junction diverges from the germline segment, which might be a read error. CDR3 DNA sequence: TGCGCCAGCAGCCTCGGGGAGTACAAGGTGAATGAGCAATTCTTC. It specifies CASSLGEYKVNEQFF. The chain joins TRBV4-1 to TRBJ2-5, with TRBD2 as a possible D gene (5 bases). Germline loops: CDR1 MGHRA, CDR2 YSYEKL. This CDR3 is built from 15 residues.

The genes are TRBV6-2 or TRBV6-3 and TRBJ2-1; 8 nucleotides agree with TRBD1. The CDR3 totals 15 residues. Looked up from germline, CDR1 is MNHEY and CDR2 is SVGEGT. J lost 7 bases, V lost 7 bases, and 12 bases had no gene match. The CDR3 bases are TGTGCCAGCATAAGGCGCAGGGGGCGCGGGAATGAGCAGTTCTTC. Protein sequence: CASIRRRGRGNEQFF.